This T cell receptor (beta chain) was documented in a study of blood T cell repertoires in COVID-19. Here immunoSEQ multiplex PCR was the method, and the copy in TCRdb shows in-frame clones only, minus some. The repertoire holds approximately 130,000 clones, with roughly 89% as singletons. CDR1 is KGHDR, CDR2 SFDVKD, per germline. V was clipped by 4 bases and J by 4 bases, with 11 bases between them. The CDR3 consists of 14 residues. Sample: peripheral blood. The origin of this receptor is a woman in her fifties or sixties with acute or convalescent COVID-19. The chain has TRBV24-1 and TRBJ2-3; maybe TRBD2 (5 bases). CDR3 sequence (DNA): TGTGCCACCAGTGACCCCTCGGGGTCAGATACGCAGTATTTT. The encoded protein is CATSDPSGSDTQYF.